The entry below describes one T cell receptor (beta chain). These data are taken from a study of Ad26.COV2.S vaccination and SARS-CoV-2 variants. CDR3 size: 15 residues. The V and J ends lost 5 bases and 7 bases respectively, with 15 bases between them. Per the germline V gene, CDR1 is MNHEY and CDR2 is SMNVEV (reference sequence). The data were produced by immunoSEQ multiplex PCR, yet TCRdb's version contains in-frame clones alone and is incomplete. The sample holds some 640,000 clones; about 90% are singletons and the top ten take about 1.5%. Treatment: about 20 received Ad26.COV2.S at low or high dose, single or two shots; 5 received placebo; per-sample allocation not given. Sampling was performed 63 days after the first vaccine or placebo injection. Vaccination used an Ad26 vector expressing Wuhan-strain SARS-CoV-2 spike.

This rearrangement joins TRBV27 to TRBJ1-6; no clear D gene. This receptor was obtained from a person aged 18 to 65 who received the Ad26.COV2.S COVID-19 vaccine or a placebo. The specimen was peripheral blood, collected in a trial of Ad26.COV2.S vaccine versus placebo. The CDR3 nucleotides read TGTGCCAGCAGTCCCCCCAGATGGTCGAATTCACCCCTCCACTTT. Residues: CASSPPRWSNSPLHF.